This T cell receptor (beta chain) was retrieved from a study of T cell responses to AZD1222 COVID-19 vaccine. The method was immunoSEQ multiplex PCR; TCRdb's version includes in-frame clones alone and lacks a portion of them. In all, the sample yields about 140,000 clones. The CDR3 runs 14 residues. Germline CDR1 MNHNY, CDR2 SVGAGI (reference sequence). V was pared by 0 bases and J by 2 bases, with 1 base of the junction left unmatched. Sample: peripheral blood. The chain links TRBV6-6 to TRBJ2-7; 7 positions match TRBD1. The receptor's source is an adult in good health. The chain's CDR3 is CASSYSGTAYEQYF. The CDR3 DNA reads TGTGCCAGCAGTTACTCCGGGACAGCCTACGAGCAGTACTTC.